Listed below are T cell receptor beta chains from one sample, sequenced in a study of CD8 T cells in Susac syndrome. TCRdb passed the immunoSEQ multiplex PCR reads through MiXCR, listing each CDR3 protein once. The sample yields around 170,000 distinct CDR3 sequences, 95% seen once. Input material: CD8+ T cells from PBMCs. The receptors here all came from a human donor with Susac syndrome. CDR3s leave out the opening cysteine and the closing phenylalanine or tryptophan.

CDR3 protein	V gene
SARERWGSDTQY	TRBV20-1
ASSTDSSTDTQY	TRBV6-6
ASSQVGTSGGYYNEQF	TRBV4-1
ASTQTSGGDTQY	TRBV6-6
ASSNPTTRNEQF	TRBV25-1
ASSLAQGMNTEAF	TRBV11-2
AISLQGSGTYNEQF	TRBV10-3
ASSYSIRDEQY	TRBV6-6
ASSSLAGAAGELF	TRBV6-5
ASSITGRNNEQF	TRBV11-2
ASILGTGGNTEAF	TRBV19
ASSYSRLEDTEAF	TRBV27
ASSYHNSPLH	TRBV6-5
AWSRVGGYT	TRBV30
ASSPGQGVHNEQF	TRBV12-3/TRBV12-4
ASSDRTGGNEQF	TRBV5-1
ASSSRTSGIYNEQF	TRBV27
ASSVAPWDIGQY	TRBV9
ATERGGMNTEAF	TRBV7-9
ASRRDSTNYGYT	TRBV7-9
SVRTGEDEQY	TRBV20-1
ATSRDYLTVNEKLF	TRBV15
ASSSGRPGELF	TRBV9
ASSLRGAYGYT	TRBV27
ASSPLGYEQY	TRBV18
SAPGPGSYNEQF	TRBV20-1
ASTPRRETQY	TRBV7-9
ASSWSGIEDEQF	TRBV3-1
ASSLLFGQDTEAF	TRBV13
ASSYSEGAVSEKLF	TRBV6-5
ASRNEQF	TRBV28
ASSEKDRSTGAIQY	TRBV25-1
ASSRRGQGPDTQY	TRBV12-3/TRBV12-4
ASSGGFSNTGELF	TRBV9
ASSITTNKHEQY	TRBV6-1
SARDVGRALYNEQF	TRBV20-1
ASSQEPGSTGELF	TRBV3-1
ASTLSGTGDLSGQY	TRBV6-1
ASSESDRGNTEAF	TRBV9
ASSLAQRNQGAQY	TRBV13
ASSVEGSREQY	TRBV9
ASSNRDSLRDGYT	TRBV27
ASKRAGGEETQY	TRBV5-6
SVDGTVHNEQF	TRBV29-1
ASSSSRGYT	TRBV7-8
ASSPWPNTEAF	TRBV19
ASSYGETGELF	TRBV6-5
ASKSYRGDEQF	TRBV6-1
ASSFWTTQGFGYT	TRBV28
ASSSLEFTDTQY	TRBV11-2
ASSLAVARDTEAF	TRBV7-2
ASGTRGRGETQY	TRBV11-2
ASSQGGNEQF	TRBV4-2
ASSSTGTGGPRLKGYT	TRBV5-1